The TCR beta chain under discussion was sequenced for a study of T cell clones after liver transplantation. Study-level background: TCRbeta sequencing after a pre-transplant mixed lymphocyte reaction identified graft-donor-reactive clones, later tracked in post-transplant blood. Tolerant meant at least one year fully off immunosuppression without liver enzymes above twice normal.

Produced via immunoSEQ multiplex PCR; TCRdb's table is partial and in-frame only. Of roughly 100,000 clones detected, approximately 78% appear once; the ten largest clones hold 0.99%. The CDR3 is 16 amino acids. With 2 bases removed from V and 0 bases from J, the gap between germline ends came to 11 bases. Germline CDR1 reads KGHSH; CDR2 reads LQKENI. Sequences were derived from CD4+ T cells from blood, sampled before liver transplant. The sequence was obtained from a human donor who received a liver transplant. V gene TRBV18 combines with J gene TRBJ1-3; D gene unclear. CDR3 nucleotides: TGTGCCAGCTCACCAGGACCCAGGAGCTCTGGAAACACCATATATTTT. Residues: CASSPGPRSSGNTIYF.